This passage covers 5 T cell receptor beta chains from one sample sequenced in a study of control samples from healthy donors and cancer patients. TCRdb's table, derived via immunoSEQ multiplex PCR, lists solely in-frame clones and lacks some. The data hold 60,000 to 65,000 clones, with approximately 85% observed a single time. Source material: blood. The receptors originated from a man aged 40-55 years in good health.

V gene TRBV6-2 or TRBV6-3 combines with J gene TRBJ1-2; D might be TRBD1 (5 bases). Germline V gives CDR1 MNHEY, CDR2 SVGEGT. V was trimmed by 6 bases and J by 2 bases, leaving 13 bases between them. The CDR3 loop spans 14 amino acids. Here the CDR3 reads CASSPGRSNYGYTF. The CDR3 nucleotides are TGTGCCAGCAGCCCGGGACGATCAAACTATGGCTACACCTTC.

The chain combines TRBV7-6 with TRBJ2-7; D is ambiguous. V lost 3 bases to trimming and J lost 0 bases, with 6 bases between them. The CDR3 runs 13 residues. The germline V gene encodes CDR1 SGHVS and CDR2 FNYEAQ. CDR3 nucleotides: TGTGCCAGCAGCTTGCGTGCCTCCTACGAGCAGTACTTC. It translates to CASSLRASYEQYF.

The chain combines TRBV27 with TRBJ1-5, with D uncertain. V lost 2 bases, J lost 3 bases, and 5 bases lay in between. CDR1 and CDR2 from the germline V gene are MNHEY and SMNVEV (reference sequence). There are 13 residues in the CDR3. CDR3 DNA: TGTGCCAGCAGTTTAACCCACAATCAGCCCCAGCATTTT. This gives the protein CASSLTHNQPQHF.

The CDR3 sequence: CASSPGLSRRGSPYNEQFF. Written as DNA, the CDR3 is TGTGCCAGCAGCCCTGGACTAAGTAGGCGGGGGTCCCCCTACAATGAGCAGTTCTTC. The V gene is TRBV7-2, the J gene TRBJ2-1; 7 nucleotides agree with TRBD2. V lost 5 bases and J lost 2; bases outside the gene matches: 18. CDR1 is SGHTA, CDR2 FQGNSA, per germline. CDR3 length equals 19 residues.

This rearrangement joins TRBV6-5 to TRBJ2-7; D is unclear. The V end was cut by 6 bases, the J end by 5 bases, with 14 bases between. CDR1 is MNHEY, CDR2 SVGAGI, per germline. The CDR3 extends over 13 amino acids. The CDR3 spells CASSLFGVDEQYF. The CDR3 DNA follows: TGTGCCAGCAGCCTTTTTGGGGTGGACGAGCAGTACTTC.